The 32 T cell receptor beta chains reported below all come from one sample, sequenced in a study of blood T cell repertoires in COVID-19. The assay was immunoSEQ multiplex PCR, and TCRdb's table has in-frame clones only and misses some. The sample has just over 95,000 clones, roughly 82% seen once. Sequencing was performed on peripheral blood. The receptors shown here come from an elderly man with acute or convalescent COVID-19.

This rearrangement joins TRBV7-8 to TRBJ1-2; no definite D call. V was clipped by 5 bases and J by 6 bases, with 13 bases between them. CDR3 length: 13 amino acids. The germline gives CDR1 SGHVS, CDR2 FQNEAQ. In nucleotides, the CDR3 is TGTGCCAGCAGCCCCAATATCGCGAATGGCTACACCTTC. This sequence encodes CASSPNIANGYTF.

This clone appeared once. The rearrangement uses TRBV11-2 and TRBJ2-5; D gene uncertain. Germline V gives CDR1 SGHAT, CDR2 FQNNGV. V lost 7 bases and J lost 5, with 14 bases in between. The CDR3 has 13 residues. For the CDR3, the DNA is TGTGCCAGCAATATTCCCGGAGCCGAGACCCAGTACTTC. The encoded protein is CASNIPGAETQYF. Complete variable domain (other parts from reference TRBV11-2 and TRBJ2-5): EAGVAQSPRYKIIEKRQSVAFWCNPISGHATLYWYQQILGQGPKLLIQFQNNGVVDDSQLPKDRFSAERLKGVDSTLKIQPAKLEDSAVYLCASNIPGAETQYFGPGTRLLVL.

V is TRBV30 and J is TRBJ2-3; 7 bases are a match to TRBD2. Germline assignment: CDR1 GTSNPN and CDR2 SVGIG (reference sequence). The CDR3 extends over 17 amino acids. J was trimmed by 0 bases and V by 0 bases; bases with no gene match: 9. The CDR3 is CAWSVPRLAASTDTQYF. The CDR3 bases are TGTGCCTGGAGTGTACCCCGCCTAGCGGCTAGCACAGATACGCAGTATTTT. Full variable domain (rest looked up from reference TRBV30 and TRBJ2-3): SQTIHQWPATLVQPVGSPLSLECTVEGTSNPNLYWYRQAAGRGLQLLFYSVGIGQISSEVPQNLSASRPQDRQFILSSKKLLLSDSGFYLCAWSVPRLAASTDTQYFGPGTRLTVL.

This rearrangement joins TRBV11-2 to TRBJ1-6; 7 nucleotides align to TRBD1. The CDR3 spans 16 residues. V shed 5 bases, J shed 9 bases, and the junction held 13 bases outside the gene matches. In germline, CDR1 is SGHAT, CDR2 FQNNGV. CDR3 in DNA: TGTGCCAGCAGCCCAGGGGGGACACTACGACGTTCACCCCTCCACTTT. This translates into CASSPGGTLRRSPLHF.

This chain uses TRBV13 with TRBJ2-2; D is unclear. The CDR3 sequence is 13 residues long. The V end lost 6 bases, the J end lost 2 bases, and 7 bases lay between the germline ends. Germline V gene sequence: CDR1 PRHDT, CDR2 FYEKMQ (reference sequence). CDR3 sequence (DNA): TGTGCCAGCAGATTCATTAACACCGGGGAGCTGTTTTTT. Translating gives CASRFINTGELFF.

The chain couples TRBV14 to TRBJ2-7, with a weak D call TRBD1 (6 bases). The CDR3 runs 17 residues. Germline CDR1 is SGHDN and CDR2 is FVKESK. The V and J ends lost 4 bases and 3 bases respectively, with 22 bases between them. CDR3 bases: TGTGCCAGCAGCCTCCAAGACCCCCGCAGGGGTTACTACGAGCAGTACTTC. Translated: CASSLQDPRRGYYEQYF.

The chain has TRBV7-6 and TRBJ2-3; 11 bases are shared with TRBD2. Germline CDR1 and CDR2: SGHVS and FNYEAQ. This CDR3 has 16 residues. V lost 6 bases to trimming and J lost 4 bases; unmatched junction nucleotides: 9. CDR3: CASRPIAGGPSDTQYF. The CDR3 coding sequence is TGTGCCAGCAGACCTATAGCGGGAGGGCCTTCAGATACGCAGTATTTT.

The chain couples TRBV19 to TRBJ2-3, with 9 bases fitting TRBD2. Trimming at V came to 9 bases and at J to 2 bases, leaving 6 bases not matched to a gene. Germline assignment: CDR1 LNHDA and CDR2 SQIVND (reference sequence). The CDR3 is 14 amino acids. CDR3 sequence reads: CASTRTSVTDTQYF. The CDR3 DNA is TGTGCCAGCACTCGGACTAGCGTCACAGATACGCAGTATTTT.

The rearrangement uses TRBV28 and TRBJ2-5, with D tentatively TRBD1 (5 bases). Trimming pared 5 bases from V and 5 bases from J, leaving 18 bases between. CDR1 MDHEN and CDR2 SYDVKM come from the germline V gene. This CDR3 is built from 15 residues. CDR3 residues: CASSPDSRAYETQYF. The DNA of the CDR3 is TGTGCCAGCAGTCCTGATTCCAGGGCTTACGAGACCCAGTACTTC.

The chain combines TRBV4-3 with TRBJ1-1, with D possibly TRBD1 on 6 matching bases. Between the trimmed V and J ends, which lost 4 bases and 3 bases, there was a span of 12 bases. Germline CDR1 and CDR2: LGHNA and YSLEER. CDR3 length: 14 residues. DNA of the CDR3: TGCGCCAGCAGCCTGGAGGGGGGGTACACTGAAGCTTTCTTT. Its translation: CASSLEGGYTEAFF.

This chain connects TRBV19 to TRBJ2-7; D gene uncertain. The V and J ends lost 6 bases and 1 base respectively, with 7 bases between them. The length of the CDR3 is 12 residues. The V gene's germline CDR1 is LNHDA and CDR2 SQIVND (reference sequence). As DNA, the CDR3 is TGTGCCAGTAGCCAAGCTTCCTACGAGCAGTACTTC. This translates into CASSQASYEQYF.

V usage is TRBV28 and J usage is TRBJ1-3; D unclear. CDR1 is MDHEN and CDR2 is SYDVKM in the germline V gene. Trimming left V 7 bases short and J 1 base short, with 11 bases between. This CDR3 comprises 14 residues. CDR3 loop: CASTTLSSGNTIYF. The DNA for the CDR3 is TGTGCCAGCACCACTTTGAGTTCTGGAAACACCATATATTTT.

This sequence joins TRBV12-3 or TRBV12-4 and TRBJ1-5; D is unresolved. The CDR3 is made up of 11 amino acids. Trimming removed 7 bases at V and 4 bases at J, with 5 bases between. CDR3 residues: CASTLNQPQHF. The CDR3 coding sequence is TGTGCCAGCACCTTAAATCAGCCCCAGCATTTT.

This clone was seen just once. V usage is TRBV18 and J usage is TRBJ2-5; 11 nucleotides agree with TRBD2. The CDR3 is 16 amino acids. CDR1 KGHSH and CDR2 LQKENI come from the germline V gene. The junction had 8 bases not matched to a gene; V was cut back by 3 bases and J by 5 bases. CDR3 sequence (DNA): TGTGCCAGCTCACCCCTAGCGGGGGGTTCGAGGGAGACCCAGTACTTC. Encoded protein: CASSPLAGGSRETQYF.

The rearrangement uses TRBV5-1 and TRBJ2-1; 9 positions match TRBD1. The CDR3 has 15 residues. Germline CDR1 SGHRS, CDR2 YFSETQ. V lost 7 bases to trimming and J lost 3 bases; unmatched junction nucleotides: 8. The CDR3 spells CASQNTGQGYNEQFF. CDR3 bases: TGCGCCAGCCAAAATACGGGACAGGGCTACAATGAGCAGTTCTTC.

This chain links TRBV19 with TRBJ1-4, with 7 bases that match TRBD1. The junction had 5 bases not matched to a gene; V was cut back by 2 bases and J by 5 bases. CDR1 and CDR2 from the germline V gene are LNHDA and SQIVND (reference sequence). The CDR3 totals 15 residues. The CDR3 protein is CASSIRRQGNEKLFF. The CDR3 DNA sequence: TGTGCCAGTAGTATAAGGAGACAGGGAAATGAAAAACTGTTTTTT.

The chain recombines TRBV7-2 with TRBJ2-2, with 8 bases fitting TRBD1. Trimming took 1 base from V and 4 from J; bases not matched to a gene: 8. Germline values: CDR1 SGHTA, CDR2 FQGNSA. CDR3 length: 17 amino acids. CDR3 loop: CASSLVAQGASTGELFF. The CDR3 bases are TGTGCCAGCAGCTTAGTTGCGCAGGGGGCAAGCACCGGGGAGCTGTTTTTT. The full variable domain, completed using reference TRBV7-2 and TRBJ2-2, is GAGVSQSPSNKVTEKGKDVELRCDPISGHTALYWYRQSLGQGLEFLIYFQGNSAPDKSGLPSDRFSAERTGGSVSTLTIQRTQQEDSAVYLCASSLVAQGASTGELFFGEGSRLTVL.

The chain combines TRBV9 with TRBJ2-1; 7 bases align to TRBD2. The CDR3 runs to 13 residues. J was trimmed by 7 bases and V by 4 bases; bases with no gene match: 5. CDR1 and CDR2 (germline): SGDLS, YYNGEE. CDR3 sequence: CASSLGAGNEQFF. In DNA, the CDR3 is TGTGCCAGCAGCCTAGGAGCGGGGAATGAGCAGTTCTTC.

This rearrangement joins TRBV6-1 to TRBJ2-3; the D gene is possibly TRBD1 (6 bases). With 5 bases removed from V and 1 base from J, the gap between germline ends came to 13 bases. Germline V lookup: CDR1 MNHNS, CDR2 SASEGT. The CDR3 is 15 amino acids. CDR3 region: CASSLTGIGTDTQYF. DNA of the CDR3: TGTGCCAGCAGTTTAACAGGGATTGGCACAGATACGCAGTATTTT.

The chain couples TRBV12-3 or TRBV12-4 to TRBJ2-5, with D perhaps matching TRBD1 (6 bases). V was cut by 5 bases and J by 6 bases, with 13 bases left in between. CDR3 length: 13 amino acids. Written as DNA, the CDR3 is TGTGCCAGCAGTCCCGGGACACTGAAGACCCAGTACTTC. The encoded protein is CASSPGTLKTQYF.

The J gene is TRBJ2-1, the V gene TRBV7-6, with D maybe TRBD2 (5 bases). The CDR3 contains 12 residues. Germline V gives CDR1 SGHVS, CDR2 FNYEAQ. V was pared by 4 bases and J by 10 bases, with 11 bases between. The CDR3 is CASSSRGNEQFF. CDR3 DNA: TGTGCCAGCAGCTCTCGAGGGAACGAGCAGTTCTTC.

The CDR3 DNA follows: TGTGCCAGCAGTACCCGGACAGGGGACACCGGGGAGCTGTTTTTT. Translated, it gives CASSTRTGDTGELFF. The rearrangement uses TRBV27 and TRBJ2-2, with 9 bases lining up with TRBD1. Germline CDR1 reads MNHEY; CDR2 reads SMNVEV (reference sequence). V shed 5 bases and J 3 bases; nucleotides not matched to a gene: 4. The CDR3 has 15 residues.

This clone appeared a few times. The chain employs TRBV18 and TRBJ1-5, with 11 bases identical to TRBD1. Germline V CDR1 and CDR2: KGHSH, LQKENI. With V trimmed by 3 bases and J by 0 bases, 10 bases remained unmatched. The CDR3 extends over 19 amino acids. The CDR3, as DNA: TGTGCCAGCTCACCGGTGAGGGGACAGGGGGGGATTAGCAATCAGCCCCAGCATTTT. Encoded protein: CASSPVRGQGGISNQPQHF.

The rearrangement uses TRBV4-1 and TRBJ1-1; the match to TRBD1 covers 9 bases. This CDR3 contains 17 residues. Germline V gene lookup returns CDR1 MGHRA and CDR2 YSYEKL. After removal of 0 bases from V and 2 bases from J, the junction contained 7 bases not matched to a gene. CDR3 nucleotide sequence: TGCGCCAGCAGCCAAGAGCCGGGACAGGGCATCAACACTGAAGCTTTCTTT. It encodes CASSQEPGQGINTEAFF.

This chain connects TRBV18 to TRBJ1-1, with unresolved D. The CDR3 consists of 13 residues. The V and J ends lost 6 bases and 6 bases respectively, with 14 bases between them. In germline, CDR1 is KGHSH, CDR2 LQKENI. CDR3 amino acids: CASSRGSASEAFF. CDR3 bases: TGTGCCAGCTCCCGAGGGTCGGCATCTGAAGCTTTCTTT.

The V gene is TRBV15, the J gene TRBJ2-1; TRBD1 agrees at 10 bases. The CDR3 is 15 amino acids. J gave up 8 bases and V 2 bases, and 6 bases lay outside the gene matches. In germline, CDR1 is LNHNV, CDR2 YYDKDF (reference sequence). The CDR3 here is CATSRMDGTGDEQFF. Written as DNA, the CDR3 is TGTGCCACCAGCAGAATGGACGGGACAGGGGATGAGCAGTTCTTC.

There are a few counts of this clone. The rearrangement joins TRBV19 to TRBJ1-1; D perhaps matches TRBD1 (6 bases). V was pared by 6 bases and J by 0 bases, with 17 bases between. Looked up from germline, CDR1 is LNHDA and CDR2 is SQIVND (reference sequence). CDR3 length equals 16 residues. CDR3 sequence: CASRPQGSGVNTEAFF. For the CDR3, the DNA is TGTGCCAGTAGGCCACAGGGTTCGGGTGTGAACACTGAAGCTTTCTTT.

The CDR3 DNA reads as TGTGCCCGTAAGGGGTCTTTCTATGGCTACACCTTC. Translation gives CARKGSFYGYTF. This chain links TRBV30 with TRBJ1-2; D might be TRBD1 (5 bases). Germline loops: CDR1 GTSNPN, CDR2 SVGIG (reference sequence). V was clipped by 8 bases and J by 4 bases, with 14 bases between them. This CDR3 is 12 amino acids long.

The chain joins TRBV7-8 to TRBJ2-7, with 9 nucleotides matching TRBD1. V gave up 5 bases and J gave up 7 bases; unmatched junction bases: 12. Germline CDR1 reads SGHVS; CDR2 reads FQNEAQ. This CDR3 is 15 amino acids long. Written as DNA, the CDR3 is TGTGCCAGCAGCCCACTACAGGGGGCCACTTTAGAGCAGTACTTC. This encodes CASSPLQGATLEQYF.

The V and J genes are TRBV3-1 (or the pseudogene TRBV3-2) and TRBJ1-4, with 7 bases matching TRBD1. Trimming at V came to 5 bases and at J to 10 bases, leaving 13 bases not matched to a gene. In germline, CDR1 is LGHDT, CDR2 YNNKEL (reference sequence). The CDR3 runs to 15 residues. CDR3 sequence (DNA): TGTGCCAGCAGCAATAGACAGGGAAGAGGGGGAAAACTGTTTTTT. Its translation is CASSNRQGRGGKLFF.

This clone was seen only a few times. The chain employs TRBV7-2 and TRBJ2-1; TRBD1 aligns across 7 bases. V shed 1 base and J 7 bases; nucleotides not matched to a gene: 7. Germline-derived CDR1 and CDR2 are SGHTA and FQGNSA. There are 15 residues in the CDR3. The CDR3 here is CASSLGDRPGNEQFF. The CDR3 nucleotides read TGTGCCAGCAGCTTAGGGGACAGACCAGGGAATGAGCAGTTCTTC.

J is TRBJ2-3 and V is TRBV18; 9 bases match TRBD2. The CDR3 spans 16 residues. V lost 3 bases to trimming and J lost 5 bases; unmatched junction nucleotides: 9. Germline CDR1 is KGHSH and CDR2 is LQKENI. Here the CDR3 DNA reads TGTGCCAGCTCACCTCCTCAGCGGGGGGTAGAAGATACGCAGTATTTT. As protein: CASSPPQRGVEDTQYF.